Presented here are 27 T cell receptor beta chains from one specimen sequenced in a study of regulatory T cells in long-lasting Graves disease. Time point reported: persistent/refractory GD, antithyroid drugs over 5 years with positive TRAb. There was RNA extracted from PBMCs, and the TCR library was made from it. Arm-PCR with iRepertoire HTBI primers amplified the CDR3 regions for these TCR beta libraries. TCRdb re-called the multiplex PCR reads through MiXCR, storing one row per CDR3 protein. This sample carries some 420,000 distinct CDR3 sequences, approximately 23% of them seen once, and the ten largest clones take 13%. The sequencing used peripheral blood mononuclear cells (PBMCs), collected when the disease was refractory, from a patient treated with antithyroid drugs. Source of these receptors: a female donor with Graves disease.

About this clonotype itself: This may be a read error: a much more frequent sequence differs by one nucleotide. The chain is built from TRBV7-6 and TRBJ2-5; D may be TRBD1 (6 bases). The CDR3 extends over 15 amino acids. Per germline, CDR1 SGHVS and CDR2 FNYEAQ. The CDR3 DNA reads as TGTGCCAGCAGCCATGGACAGCCGTCTCCAGAGACCCAGCACTTC. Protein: CASSHGQPSPETQHF.

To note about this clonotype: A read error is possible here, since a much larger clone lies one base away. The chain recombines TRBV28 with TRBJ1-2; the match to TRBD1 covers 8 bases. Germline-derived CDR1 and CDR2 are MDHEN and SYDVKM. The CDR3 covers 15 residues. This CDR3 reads CARRGTGDANYGYTF. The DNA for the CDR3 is TGTGCCCGCAGGGGGACAGGAGATGCTAACTATGGCTACACCTTC.

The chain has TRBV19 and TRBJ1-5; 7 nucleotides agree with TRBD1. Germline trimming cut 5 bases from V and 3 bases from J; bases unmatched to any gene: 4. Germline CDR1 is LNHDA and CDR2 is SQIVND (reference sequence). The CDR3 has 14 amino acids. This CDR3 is CASSAQGYNQPQHF. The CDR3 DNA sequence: TGTGCCAGTAGTGCACAGGGGTACAATCAGCCCCAGCATTTT.

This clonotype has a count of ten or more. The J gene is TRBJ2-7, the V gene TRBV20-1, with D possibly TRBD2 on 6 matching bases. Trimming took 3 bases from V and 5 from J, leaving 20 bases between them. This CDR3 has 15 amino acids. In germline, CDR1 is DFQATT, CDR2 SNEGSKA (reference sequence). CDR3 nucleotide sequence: TGCAGTGCTAGTGAACAAAGGGCGGGGAACAACGAGCAGTACTTC. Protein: CSASEQRAGNNEQYF.

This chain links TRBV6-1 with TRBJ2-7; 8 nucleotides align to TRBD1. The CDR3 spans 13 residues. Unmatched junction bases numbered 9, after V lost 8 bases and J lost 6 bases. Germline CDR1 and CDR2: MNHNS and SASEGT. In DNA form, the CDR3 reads TGTGCCAGCTTAGGACAGGGAGTGGGCGAGCAGTACTTC. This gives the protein CASLGQGVGEQYF.

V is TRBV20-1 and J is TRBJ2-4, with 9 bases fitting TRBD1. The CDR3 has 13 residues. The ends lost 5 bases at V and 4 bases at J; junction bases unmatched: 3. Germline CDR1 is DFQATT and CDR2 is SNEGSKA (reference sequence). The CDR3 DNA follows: TGCAGTGCTGAGGACAGGGGTAAAAACATTCAGTACTTC. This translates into CSAEDRGKNIQYF.

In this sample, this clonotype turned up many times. The CDR3 DNA follows: TGTGCCAGCAGTTTAACTCGGCTAGCGGCAACCTACAATGAGCAGTTCTTC. It codes for CASSLTRLAATYNEQFF. The chain employs TRBV28 and TRBJ2-1; 7 bases map to TRBD2. Germline lookup yields CDR1 MDHEN and CDR2 SYDVKM. J was trimmed by 2 bases and V by 2 bases; bases with no gene match: 9. The CDR3 consists of 17 residues. Combining the CDR3 with reference TRBV28 and TRBJ2-1 gives the whole variable domain DVKVTQSSRYLVKRTGEKVFLECVQDMDHENMFWYRQDPGLGLRLIYFSYDVKMKEKGDIPEGYSVSREKKERFSLILESASTNQTSMYLCASSLTRLAATYNEQFFGPGTRLTVL.

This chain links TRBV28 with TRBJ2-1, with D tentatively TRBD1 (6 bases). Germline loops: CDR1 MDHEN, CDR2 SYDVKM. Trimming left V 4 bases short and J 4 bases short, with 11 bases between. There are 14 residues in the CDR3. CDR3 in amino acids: CASSSGTPYNEQFF. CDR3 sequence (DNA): TGTGCCAGCAGTTCCGGGACACCTTACAATGAGCAGTTCTTC.

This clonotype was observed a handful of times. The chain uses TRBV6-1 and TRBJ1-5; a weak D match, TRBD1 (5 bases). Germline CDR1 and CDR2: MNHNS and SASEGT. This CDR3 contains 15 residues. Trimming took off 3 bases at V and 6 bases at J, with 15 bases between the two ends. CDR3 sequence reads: CASSEGGEWSQPQHF. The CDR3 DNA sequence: TGTGCCAGCAGTGAGGGAGGGGAATGGAGTCAGCCCCAGCATTTT.

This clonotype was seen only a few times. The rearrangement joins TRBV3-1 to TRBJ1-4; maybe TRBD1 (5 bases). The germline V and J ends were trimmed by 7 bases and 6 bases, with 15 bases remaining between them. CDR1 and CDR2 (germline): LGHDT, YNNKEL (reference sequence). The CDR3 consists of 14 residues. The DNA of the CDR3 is TGTGCCAGCACCCAGTGGGGACGGGATGAAAAACTGTTTTTT. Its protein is CASTQWGRDEKLFF.

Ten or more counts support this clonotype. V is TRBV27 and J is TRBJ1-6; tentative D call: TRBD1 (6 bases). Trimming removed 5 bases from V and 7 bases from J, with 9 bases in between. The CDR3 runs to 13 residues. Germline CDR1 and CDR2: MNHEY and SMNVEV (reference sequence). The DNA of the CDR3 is TGTGCCAGCAGTGTAACAGGGAATTCACCCCTCCACTTT. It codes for CASSVTGNSPLHF.

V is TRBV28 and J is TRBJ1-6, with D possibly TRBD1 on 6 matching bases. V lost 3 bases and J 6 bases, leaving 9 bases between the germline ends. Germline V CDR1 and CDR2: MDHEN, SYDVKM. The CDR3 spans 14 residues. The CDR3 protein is CASSFYRANSPLHF. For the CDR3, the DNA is TGTGCCAGCAGTTTTTACAGGGCTAATTCACCCCTCCACTTT.

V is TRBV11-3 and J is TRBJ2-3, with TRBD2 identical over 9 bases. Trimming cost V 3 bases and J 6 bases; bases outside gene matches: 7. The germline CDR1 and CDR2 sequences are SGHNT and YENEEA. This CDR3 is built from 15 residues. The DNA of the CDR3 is TGTGCCAGCAGCTTCATAGCGGGGGAGGGGGATACGCAGTATTTT. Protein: CASSFIAGEGDTQYF.

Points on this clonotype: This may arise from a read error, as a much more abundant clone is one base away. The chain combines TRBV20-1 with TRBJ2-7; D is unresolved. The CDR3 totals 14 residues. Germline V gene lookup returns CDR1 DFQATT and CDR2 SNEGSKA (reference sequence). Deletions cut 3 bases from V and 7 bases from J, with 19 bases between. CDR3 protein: CSASPSLGGEEQYF. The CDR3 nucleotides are TGCAGTGCTAGTCCATCGCTGGGTGGTGAGGAGCAGTACTTC.

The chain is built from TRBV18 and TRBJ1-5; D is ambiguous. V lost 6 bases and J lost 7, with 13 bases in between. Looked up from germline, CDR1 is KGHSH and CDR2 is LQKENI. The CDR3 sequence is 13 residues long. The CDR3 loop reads CASSAEGRQPQHF. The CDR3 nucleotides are TGTGCCAGCTCGGCCGAAGGGCGACAGCCCCAGCATTTT.

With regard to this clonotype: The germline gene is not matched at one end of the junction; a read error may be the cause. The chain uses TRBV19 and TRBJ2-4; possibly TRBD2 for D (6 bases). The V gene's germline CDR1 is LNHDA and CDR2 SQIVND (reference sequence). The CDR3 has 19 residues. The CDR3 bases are TGTGCCTGTAGTATAGGTTTCTTTATGGGGGGTTTTACCAAAAACATTCAGTACTTC. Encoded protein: CACSIGFFMGGFTKNIQYF.

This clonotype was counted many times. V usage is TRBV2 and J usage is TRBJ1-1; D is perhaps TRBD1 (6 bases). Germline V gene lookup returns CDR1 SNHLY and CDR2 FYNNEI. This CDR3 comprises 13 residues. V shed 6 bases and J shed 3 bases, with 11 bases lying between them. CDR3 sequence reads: CASRRQADTEAFF. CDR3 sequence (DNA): TGTGCCAGCAGGCGACAGGCAGACACTGAAGCTTTCTTT.

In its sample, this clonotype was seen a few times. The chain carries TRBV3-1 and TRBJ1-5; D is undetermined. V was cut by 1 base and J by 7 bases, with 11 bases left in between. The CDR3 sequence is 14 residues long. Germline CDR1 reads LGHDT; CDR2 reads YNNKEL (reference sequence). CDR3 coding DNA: TGTGCCAGCAGCCAAGCGGACTCTGTCCAGCCCCAGCATTTT. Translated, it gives CASSQADSVQPQHF.

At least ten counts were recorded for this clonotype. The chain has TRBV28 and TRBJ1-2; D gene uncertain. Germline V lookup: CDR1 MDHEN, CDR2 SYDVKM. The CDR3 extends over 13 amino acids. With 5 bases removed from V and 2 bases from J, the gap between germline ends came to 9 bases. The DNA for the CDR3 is TGTGCCAGCAGTACCGGTGGGAACTATGGCTACACCTTC. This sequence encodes CASSTGGNYGYTF.

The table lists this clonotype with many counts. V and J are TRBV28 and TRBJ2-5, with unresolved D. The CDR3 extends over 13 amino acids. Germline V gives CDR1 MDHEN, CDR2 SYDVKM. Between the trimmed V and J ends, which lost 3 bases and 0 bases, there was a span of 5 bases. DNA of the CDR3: TGTGCCAGCAGTTTTCGCCACCAAGAGACCCAGTACTTC. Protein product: CASSFRHQETQYF.

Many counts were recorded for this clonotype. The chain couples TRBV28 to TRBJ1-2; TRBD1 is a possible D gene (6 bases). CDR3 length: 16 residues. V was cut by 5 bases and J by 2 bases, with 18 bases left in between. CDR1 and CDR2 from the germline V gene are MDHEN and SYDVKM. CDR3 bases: TGTGCCAGCAGTCCCTCGACAGGCGGAGGGAACTATGGCTACACCTTC. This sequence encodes CASSPSTGGGNYGYTF.

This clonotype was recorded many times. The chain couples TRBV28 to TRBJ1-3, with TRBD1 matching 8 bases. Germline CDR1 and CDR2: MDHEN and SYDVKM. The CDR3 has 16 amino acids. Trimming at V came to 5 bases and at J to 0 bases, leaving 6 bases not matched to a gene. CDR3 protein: CASSTPGTGSGNTIYF. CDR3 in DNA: TGTGCCAGCAGTACCCCCGGGACAGGCTCTGGAAACACCATATATTTT.

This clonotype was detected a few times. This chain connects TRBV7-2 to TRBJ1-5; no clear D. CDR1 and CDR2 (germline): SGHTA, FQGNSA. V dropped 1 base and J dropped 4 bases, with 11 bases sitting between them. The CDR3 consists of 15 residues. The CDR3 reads CASSLVGLGNQPQHF. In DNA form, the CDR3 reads TGTGCCAGCAGCTTAGTGGGTCTCGGGAATCAGCCCCAGCATTTT.

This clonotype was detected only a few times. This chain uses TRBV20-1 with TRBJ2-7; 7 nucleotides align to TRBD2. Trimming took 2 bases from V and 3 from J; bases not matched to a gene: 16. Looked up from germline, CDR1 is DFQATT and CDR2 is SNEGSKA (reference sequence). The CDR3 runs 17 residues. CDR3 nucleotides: TGCAGTGCTAGATCGCTGGGGAGCGGGGTGATGTACTACGAGCAGTACTTC. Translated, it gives CSARSLGSGVMYYEQYF.

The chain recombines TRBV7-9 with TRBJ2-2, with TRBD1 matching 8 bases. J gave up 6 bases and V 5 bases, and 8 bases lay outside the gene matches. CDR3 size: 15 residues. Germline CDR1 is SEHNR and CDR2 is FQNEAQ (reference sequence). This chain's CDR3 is CASSPTRGLPGELFF. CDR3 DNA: TGTGCCAGCAGCCCGACCAGGGGGCTTCCCGGGGAGCTGTTTTTT.

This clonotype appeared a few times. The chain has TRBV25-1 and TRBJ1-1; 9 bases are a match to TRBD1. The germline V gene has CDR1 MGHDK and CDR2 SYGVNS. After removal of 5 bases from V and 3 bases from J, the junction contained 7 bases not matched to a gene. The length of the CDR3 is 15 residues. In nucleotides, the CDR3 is TGTGCCAGCAGTACAGGGGGCGCATCGGACACTGAAGCTTTCTTT. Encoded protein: CASSTGGASDTEAFF.

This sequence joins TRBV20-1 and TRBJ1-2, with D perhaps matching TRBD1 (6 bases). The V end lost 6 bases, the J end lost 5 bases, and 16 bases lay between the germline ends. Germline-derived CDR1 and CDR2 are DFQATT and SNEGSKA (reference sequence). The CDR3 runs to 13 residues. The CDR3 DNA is TGCAGTGCGCCAAAAACAGGGATGTATGGCTACACCTTC. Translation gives CSAPKTGMYGYTF.